The next 26 T cell receptor beta chains were all read from a single sample in a study of CD4+ T cells in melanoma. The repertoire was sequenced with immunoSEQ multiplex PCR; TCRdb's copy has only in-frame clones and lacks some. Of roughly 110,000 clones in the sample, about nine tenths were seen once. The sample taken for sequencing was peripheral blood. The receptors were sampled from a human donor with melanoma.

V and J are TRBV2 and TRBJ2-3; no firm D call. Matching the DNA end better, TRBJ1-5 makes the J call doubtful. The CDR3 is made up of 12 amino acids. Germline-derived CDR1 and CDR2 are SNHLY and FYNNEI. DNA of the CDR3: TGTGCCAGCGGAGTAGACACAGATACGCAGCATTTT. This encodes CASGVDTDTQHF.

This rearrangement joins TRBV28 to TRBJ2-7; D perhaps matches TRBD1 (6 bases). CDR1 MDHEN and CDR2 SYDVKM come from the germline V gene. The CDR3 runs to 15 residues. V was shortened by 4 bases and J by 6 bases, with 19 bases between the two germline ends. CDR3 bases: TGTGCCAGCAGTTCCCCGGACAGCAACTTGGGCGAGCAGTACTTC. As protein: CASSSPDSNLGEQYF.

V gene TRBV7-6 combines with J gene TRBJ1-1, with D hard to call. Germline V CDR1 and CDR2: SGHVS, FNYEAQ. V lost 5 bases and J lost 4, with 8 bases in between. The length of the CDR3 is 12 residues. The CDR3 coding sequence is TGTGCCAGCAGCGTAGGTGGCACTGAAGCTTTCTTT. It specifies CASSVGGTEAFF.

The chain uses TRBV11-3 and TRBJ2-2, with D perhaps matching TRBD1 or TRBD2 (5 bases each). Germline CDR1 SGHNT, CDR2 YENEEA. Trimming shortened V by 0 bases and J by 4 bases, and 15 bases separated the two germline ends. The CDR3 covers 17 residues. The CDR3 sequence: CASSLELEGSSTGELFF. CDR3 sequence (DNA): TGTGCCAGCAGCTTAGAGCTTGAGGGGTCGAGCACCGGGGAGCTGTTTTTT.

This rearrangement joins TRBV7-9 to TRBJ1-1; TRBD1 matches at 9 bases. Germline loops: CDR1 SEHNR, CDR2 FQNEAQ (reference sequence). With 1 base clipped from V and 5 bases from J, the junction kept 8 bases outside the gene matches. The CDR3 is 16 amino acids. CDR3 nucleotides: TGTGCCAGCAGCTTAGGACAGGGGGACTGGGGGACTGAAGCTTTCTTT. Amino acid sequence: CASSLGQGDWGTEAFF.

This rearrangement joins TRBV19 to TRBJ2-3; 8 nucleotides match TRBD2. The V and J ends lost 6 bases and 1 base, in that order; junction bases with no gene match: 6. Germline CDR1 and CDR2: LNHDA and SQIVND (reference sequence). There are 15 residues in the CDR3. The CDR3 sequence: CASRELRGGTDTQYF. CDR3 nucleotide sequence: TGTGCCAGTAGGGAACTGCGGGGGGGCACAGATACGCAGTATTTT.

V usage is TRBV7-2 and J usage is TRBJ2-5; no reliable D call. The CDR3 runs to 13 residues. Germline CDR1 reads SGHTA; CDR2 reads FQGNSA. V was trimmed by 5 bases and J by 1 base, leaving 8 bases between them. In DNA form, the CDR3 reads TGTGCCAGCAGCCCACGGATCCAAGAGACCCAGTACTTC. It is translated as CASSPRIQETQYF.

This clone was observed a single time. The CDR3 sequence is CASSTHPRTGELFF. CDR3 DNA: TGTGCCAGTAGTACACACCCCCGGACCGGGGAGCTGTTTTTT. V gene TRBV19 combines with J gene TRBJ2-2, with no clear D. Trimming took off 4 bases at V and 5 bases at J, with 11 bases between the two ends. Germline V gene data show CDR1 as LNHDA and CDR2 as SQIVND (reference sequence). CDR3 size: 14 residues.

The chain joins TRBV5-4 to TRBJ2-5; 8 nucleotides match TRBD1. Germline trimming cut 4 bases from V and 3 bases from J; bases unmatched to any gene: 2. CDR3 length: 13 residues. Germline V gene data show CDR1 as SGHNT and CDR2 as YYREEE (reference sequence). CDR3 sequence: CASSVQGEETQYF. DNA for the CDR3: TGTGCCAGCAGCGTACAGGGGGAAGAGACCCAGTACTTC.

The chain couples TRBV7-9 to TRBJ2-7, with 10 bases identical to TRBD1. The CDR3 has 15 amino acids. V lost 5 bases, J lost 2 bases, and 6 bases stayed unmatched. CDR1 is SEHNR, CDR2 FQNEAQ, per germline (reference sequence). CDR3 loop: CASSARDRGPYEQYF. For the CDR3, the DNA is TGTGCCAGCAGCGCCCGGGACAGGGGACCCTACGAGCAGTACTTC.

The chain uses TRBV18 and TRBJ2-7; D is undetermined. This CDR3 contains 16 residues. CDR1 KGHSH and CDR2 LQKENI come from the germline V gene. V lost 3 bases and J 0 bases, leaving 15 bases between the germline ends. The CDR3 nucleotides read TGTGCCAGCTCACCGCTTTTGGGCGGAAGCTCCTACGAGCAGTACTTC. This gives the protein CASSPLLGGSSYEQYF.

J is TRBJ2-2 and V is TRBV2; D gene uncertain. The germline V gene encodes CDR1 SNHLY and CDR2 FYNNEI. V lost 6 bases, J lost 1 base, and 6 bases lay in between. This CDR3 is built from 13 residues. CDR3 sequence reads: CASSGRNTGELFF. In nucleotides, the CDR3 is TGTGCCAGCAGCGGCCGGAACACCGGGGAGCTGTTTTTT.

About this clone itself: The germline gene is not matched at one end of the junction; a read error may be the cause. The chain uses TRBV6-8 and TRBJ2-7; the D is unclear. The CDR3 is 15 amino acids. Germline V lookup: CDR1 MNHGY, CDR2 SAAAGT. The CDR3 DNA sequence: TGTGCCAGCACTTACGTTTGGCTAGAGGTGTACGAGCAGTACTTC. Protein product: CASTYVWLEVYEQYF.

The count of this clone is one. The chain has TRBV18 and TRBJ2-7; 7 bases fit TRBD1. With V trimmed by 3 bases and J by 7 bases, 12 bases remained unmatched. This CDR3 comprises 15 residues. Germline V gene sequence: CDR1 KGHSH, CDR2 LQKENI. DNA for the CDR3: TGTGCCAGCTCACCCCGACAGGGTGAAGTAGGTGAGCAGTACTTC. This translates into CASSPRQGEVGEQYF.

The chain employs TRBV25-1 and TRBJ2-3; D is uncertain. The CDR3 spans 15 residues. Germline lookup yields CDR1 MGHDK and CDR2 SYGVNS. The V end lost 1 base, the J end lost 2 bases, and 10 bases lay between the germline ends. In nucleotides, the CDR3 is TGTGCCAGCAGTGAATTATTGGGGTTCACAGATACGCAGTATTTT. Its translation is CASSELLGFTDTQYF.

The rearrangement uses TRBV7-8 and TRBJ2-7, with D unresolved. Trimming shortened V by 1 base and J by 2 bases, and 6 bases separated the two germline ends. The V gene's germline CDR1 is SGHVS and CDR2 FQNEAQ. The CDR3 is 13 residues long. CDR3 nucleotide sequence: TGTGCCAGCAGCTTAGTAGGTACCTACGAGCAGTACTTC. Encoded protein: CASSLVGTYEQYF.

The chain joins TRBV7-3 to TRBJ2-3; TRBD2 matches 12 bases. This CDR3 is built from 18 residues. The junction had 8 bases not matched to a gene; V was cut back by 0 bases and J by 4 bases. In germline, CDR1 is SGHTA, CDR2 FQGTGA. The CDR3 spells CASSLTPRLAGAPDTQYF. The CDR3 DNA is TGTGCCAGCAGCTTAACTCCACGACTAGCGGGAGCTCCAGATACGCAGTATTTT.

The chain links TRBV15 to TRBJ1-4, with D hard to call. Trimming removed 3 bases from V and 7 bases from J, with 15 bases in between. CDR1 and CDR2 (germline): LNHNV, YYDKDF (reference sequence). This CDR3 has 15 residues. CDR3 protein: CATSSPISPGEKLFF. In DNA form, the CDR3 reads TGTGCCACCAGCAGCCCAATCTCGCCCGGTGAAAAACTGTTTTTT.

CDR3 coding DNA: TGTGCCAGCAGTTCTCCTTCCAGGGTATTGAACACTGAAGCTTTCTTT. The encoded protein is CASSSPSRVLNTEAFF. J is TRBJ1-1 and V is TRBV28; D is perhaps TRBD1 (5 bases). CDR3 length equals 16 residues. The V end was cut by 4 bases, the J end by 0 bases, with 15 bases between. In germline, CDR1 is MDHEN, CDR2 SYDVKM.

The chain links TRBV6-5 to TRBJ2-7, with 7 bases matching TRBD2. This CDR3 spans 12 amino acids. Germline V gives CDR1 MNHEY, CDR2 SVGAGI. With 6 bases clipped from V and 6 bases from J, the junction kept 5 bases outside the gene matches. For the CDR3, the DNA is TGTGCCAGCAGCTGGGGAGGGGCCGAGCAGTACTTC. This encodes CASSWGGAEQYF.

The chain carries TRBV10-1 and TRBJ2-5, with a tentative D call TRBD2 (6 bases). Germline CDR1 and CDR2: WNHNN and SYGVQD (reference sequence). This CDR3 is 12 amino acids long. V was trimmed by 4 bases and J by 5 bases, leaving 8 bases between them. CDR3 DNA sequence: TGCGCCAGCAGTGCGGGGGTTGAGACCCAGTACTTC. The encoded protein is CASSAGVETQYF.

This clone was recorded once. The chain has TRBV7-3 and TRBJ1-2; possible D gene TRBD1, 5 bases. V lost 3 bases to trimming and J lost 1 base, with 12 bases between them. The germline CDR1 and CDR2 sequences are SGHTA and FQGTGA. This CDR3 has 15 amino acids. CDR3 coding DNA: TGTGCCAGCAGCTTCTCCCCCGACAGTAACTATGGCTACACCTTC. This codes for CASSFSPDSNYGYTF.

V and J are TRBV11-2 and TRBJ1-2; D not resolved. The germline V gene has CDR1 SGHAT and CDR2 FQNNGV. The V and J ends lost 5 bases and 10 bases respectively, with 23 bases between them. The length of the CDR3 is 15 residues. The CDR3 sequence: CASSPRTADGVSYTF. CDR3 bases: TGTGCCAGCAGCCCCCGGACGGCCGACGGGGTATCCTACACCTTC. The full variable domain, its missing parts supplied by reference TRBV11-2 and TRBJ1-2, is EAGVAQSPRYKIIEKRQSVAFWCNPISGHATLYWYQQILGQGPKLLIQFQNNGVVDDSQLPKDRFSAERLKGVDSTLKIQPAKLEDSAVYLCASSPRTADGVSYTFGSGTRLTVV.

This clone was observed a handful of times. The chain uses TRBV7-7 and TRBJ1-5, with a tentative D call TRBD1 (6 bases). Germline V gene lookup returns CDR1 SSHAT and CDR2 FNYEAQ (reference sequence). This CDR3 spans 12 amino acids. V was clipped by 4 bases and J by 7 bases, with 8 bases between them. The CDR3 loop reads CASSSQGQPQHF. CDR3 nucleotide sequence: TGTGCCAGCAGCTCCCAGGGGCAGCCCCAGCATTTT.

The chain combines TRBV6-6 with TRBJ2-7; the match to TRBD2 covers 13 bases. J was trimmed by 5 bases and V by 4 bases; bases with no gene match: 8. The CDR3 totals 16 residues. The V gene's germline CDR1 is MNHNY and CDR2 SVGAGI (reference sequence). The CDR3 bases are TGTGCCAGCAGTTCCTCCCAACTAGCGGGAGGGGACGAGCAGTACTTC. Translating gives CASSSSQLAGGDEQYF.

The chain links TRBV5-6 to TRBJ2-7; D remains ambiguous. Germline lookup yields CDR1 SGHDT and CDR2 YYEEEE. The CDR3 covers 13 residues. V lost 2 bases, J lost 7 bases, and 13 bases lay in between. As DNA, the CDR3 is TGTGCCAGCAGCTTCGGGTTAGTCCCTGAGCAGTACTTC. This codes for CASSFGLVPEQYF.